These T cell receptor beta chains were read from a single sample in a study of identical twins. From the 5' RACE reads, TCRdb called clonotypes with MiXCR, one entry per CDR3 protein. The top ten clones hold 0.8% to 1% of a sample with about 520,000 distinct CDR3 sequences, 20% to 25% of them seen once. The same specimen was also included in a second study, on T cells expressing NK-cell markers.

The sequenced sample was CD4+ T cells sorted from blood. These receptors came from a woman aged 18-29 years in good health. Both conserved end residues are part of each CDR3. The order of the fields is J gene, V gene, clone size, D gene, CDR3 protein, CDR3 DNA. A D gene is named only where the DNA matches it firmly. Clone sizes are given selectively: once, few, many, or a class where the clone is expanded.

>TRBJ1-1|TRBV12-3/TRBV12-4|few|NA
CASSLGFAGTEAFF
TGTGCCAGCAGTTTAGGCTTTGCGGGCACTGAAGCTTTCTTT
>TRBJ2-5|TRBV4-1|NA|TRBD1
CASSQTGLPRETQYF
TGCGCCAGCAGCCAGACAGGGTTACCCCGAGAGACCCAGTACTTC
>TRBJ1-3|TRBV27|NA|NA
CASSLTATFRGNTIYF
TGTGCCAGCAGTTTGACAGCCACATTCAGGGGAAACACCATATATTTT
>TRBJ1-5|TRBV20-1|NA|TRBD1
CSASPGQIWNQPQHF
TGCAGTGCTAGCCCGGGACAGATATGGAATCAGCCCCAGCATTTT
>TRBJ1-2|TRBV13|NA|TRBD1
CASSQGGYGYGYTF
TGTGCCAGCAGCCAAGGGGGCTACGGCTATGGCTACACCTTC
>TRBJ1-2|TRBV5-4|NA|NA
CAIGSGGLYGYTF
TGTGCCATCGGCTCTGGGGGCCTATATGGCTACACCTTC
>TRBJ1-1|TRBV5-1|NA|NA
CASSLDREKVNTEAFF
TGCGCCAGCAGCTTGGACAGGGAAAAGGTGAACACTGAAGCTTTCTTT
>TRBJ2-7|TRBV7-2|NA|NA
CASSAEVGLIYEQYF
TGTGCCAGCAGCGCAGAAGTGGGACTTATATACGAGCAGTACTTC
>TRBJ1-5|TRBV5-1|NA|NA
CASSLSPQGANQPQHF
TGCGCCAGCAGCTTGTCGCCCCAGGGCGCCAATCAGCCCCAGCATTTT
>TRBJ2-1|TRBV5-1|NA|NA
CASSPGPLHFNEQFF
TGCGCCAGCAGCCCGGGTCCTCTTCATTTCAATGAGCAGTTCTTC
>TRBJ2-1|TRBV24-1|few|TRBD2
CATSARGTTGEQFF
TGTGCCACCAGTGCCCGAGGGACTACAGGTGAGCAGTTCTTC
>TRBJ2-1|TRBV29-1|many|TRBD2
CSAGTSGSGYNEQFF
TGCAGCGCTGGGACTAGCGGGAGTGGCTACAATGAGCAGTTCTTC
>TRBJ2-7|TRBV7-9|NA|NA
CASTLRGGSVQQYF
TGTGCCAGCACCTTGAGGGGGGGATCTGTACAGCAGTACTTC
>TRBJ2-7|TRBV5-1|few|TRBD2
CASSPGLAGFHNSYEQYF
TGCGCCAGCAGCCCGGGACTAGCGGGATTCCACAACTCCTACGAGCAGTACTTC
>TRBJ2-3|TRBV20-1|few|NA
CSAPGQLMTDTQYF
TGCAGTGCCCCCGGACAGTTGATGACAGATACGCAGTATTTT
>TRBJ2-1|TRBV21-1|few|NA
CASSKSGRDCMNEQFF
TGTGCCAGCAGCAAAAGCGGCAGGGACTGTATGAATGAGCAGTTCTTC
>TRBJ2-5|TRBV7-9|NA|TRBD2
CASSLLALQETQYF
TGTGCCAGCAGCCTACTAGCGCTCCAAGAGACCCAGTACTTC
>TRBJ2-5|TRBV18|NA|NA
CASSQTGTPLETQYF
TGTGCCAGCTCACAAACCGGGACTCCCCTCGAGACCCAGTACTTC
>TRBJ2-7|TRBV20-1|NA|NA
CSAFKGSRGSYEQYF
TGCAGTGCTTTCAAGGGCAGCCGGGGGTCCTACGAGCAGTACTTC
>TRBJ1-6|TRBV6-5|NA|NA
CASSYSITGNGSPLHF
TGTGCCAGCAGTTACTCAATTACAGGGAACGGCTCACCCCTCCACTTT
>TRBJ1-6|TRBV11-2|few|TRBD1
CASVRDRNSPLHF
TGTGCCAGCGTCCGGGACAGAAATTCACCCCTCCACTTT
>TRBJ2-3|TRBV10-3|few|TRBD2
CAISETLAARGDTQYF
TGTGCCATCAGTGAAACACTAGCGGCGAGGGGGGATACGCAGTATTTT